The following is a T cell receptor (beta chain) sequence with its context. The CDR3 extends over 12 amino acids. V lost 7 bases to trimming and J lost 11 bases; unmatched junction nucleotides: 11. From germline, CDR1 is SQVTM and CDR2 ANQGSEA. This sample is part of a study of early T cells in non-severe SARS-CoV-2 infection. For the study at large: Chains from this unsorted whole-blood bulk RNA could not be paired.

TCRdb reprocessed the 5' RACE reads via MiXCR and lists one record per CDR3 protein. The sample has approximately 47,000 distinct CDR3 sequences; roughly a tenth are singletons. The gene calls are TRBV29-1 and TRBJ1-1; 9 nucleotides line up with TRBD1. Sequences were derived from whole blood, sampled at baseline. This TCR was recovered from an adult who was a healthcare worker with PCR-confirmed SARS-CoV-2 infection or an uninfected control (not recorded which). The CDR3 DNA reads TGCAGCGCACAACGGACAGGGGAGATTGCTTTCTTT. It specifies CSAQRTGEIAFF.